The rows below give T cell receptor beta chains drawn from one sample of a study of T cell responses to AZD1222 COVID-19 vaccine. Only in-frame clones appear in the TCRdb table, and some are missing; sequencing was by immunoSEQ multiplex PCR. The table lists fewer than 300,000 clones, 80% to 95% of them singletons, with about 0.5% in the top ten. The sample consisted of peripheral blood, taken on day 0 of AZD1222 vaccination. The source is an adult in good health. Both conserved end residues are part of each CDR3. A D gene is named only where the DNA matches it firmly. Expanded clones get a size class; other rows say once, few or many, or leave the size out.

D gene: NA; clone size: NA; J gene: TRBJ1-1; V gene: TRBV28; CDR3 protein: CASSPGHLWNTEAFF; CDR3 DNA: TGTGCCAGCAGTCCGGGGCACCTATGGAACACTGAAGCTTTCTTT
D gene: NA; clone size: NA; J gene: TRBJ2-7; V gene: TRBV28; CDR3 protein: CASRVEEQYF; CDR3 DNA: TGTGCCAGCAGGGTAGAGGAGCAGTACTTC
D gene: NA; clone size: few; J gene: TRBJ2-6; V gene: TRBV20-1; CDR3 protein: CSASPPGAGANVLTF; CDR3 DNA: TGCAGTGCTAGTCCCCCCGGGGCTGGGGCCAACGTCCTGACTTTC
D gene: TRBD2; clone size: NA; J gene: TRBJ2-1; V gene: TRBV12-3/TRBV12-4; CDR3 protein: CASSLAETSVEFF; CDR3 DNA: TGTGCCAGCAGTTTAGCTGAGACTAGCGTAGAGTTCTTC
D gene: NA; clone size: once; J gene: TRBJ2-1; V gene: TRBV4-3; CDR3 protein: CASSQDLAVWGNEQFF; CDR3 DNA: TGCGCCAGCAGCCAAGATCTAGCTGTCTGGGGCAATGAGCAGTTCTTC
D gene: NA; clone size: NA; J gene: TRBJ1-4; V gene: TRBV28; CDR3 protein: CASSFWAGTGTNEKLFF; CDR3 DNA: TGTGCCAGCAGTTTTTGGGCAGGGACGGGGACTAATGAAAAACTGTTTTTT
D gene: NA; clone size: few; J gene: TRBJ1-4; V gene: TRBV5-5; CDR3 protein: CASSRTGTASEKLFF; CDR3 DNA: TGTGCCAGCAGCCGAACCGGGACGGCTTCTGAAAAACTGTTTTTT
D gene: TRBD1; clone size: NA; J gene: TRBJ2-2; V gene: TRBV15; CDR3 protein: CATRAGQGQGAGGELFF; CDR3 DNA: TGTGCCACCAGAGCCGGCCAGGGTCAGGGGGCCGGCGGGGAGCTGTTTTTT
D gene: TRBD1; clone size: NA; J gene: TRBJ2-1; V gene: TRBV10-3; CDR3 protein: CAISDSTGTGVSNEQFF; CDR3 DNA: TGTGCCATCAGTGATTCTACCGGGACAGGGGTGAGCAATGAGCAGTTCTTC
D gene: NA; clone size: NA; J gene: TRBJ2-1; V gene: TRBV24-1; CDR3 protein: CATSDSTIRQFF; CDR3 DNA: TGTGCCACCAGTGATTCTACTATCCGGCAGTTCTTC
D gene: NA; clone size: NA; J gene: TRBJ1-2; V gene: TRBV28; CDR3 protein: CASSFRQYYGYTF; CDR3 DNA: TGTGCCAGCAGTTTTCGGCAGTACTATGGCTACACCTTC
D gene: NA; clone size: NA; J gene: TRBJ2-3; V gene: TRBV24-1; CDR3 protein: CATRPRFESTDTQYF; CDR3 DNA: TGTGCCACCAGGCCCAGGTTTGAGAGCACAGATACGCAGTATTTT
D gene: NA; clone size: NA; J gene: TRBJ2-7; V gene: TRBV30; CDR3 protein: CAWNGKGPSYEQYF; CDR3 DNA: TGTGCCTGGAATGGTAAGGGCCCCTCCTACGAGCAGTACTTC
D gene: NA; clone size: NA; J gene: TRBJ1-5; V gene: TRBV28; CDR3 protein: CATPDRFYSNQPQHF; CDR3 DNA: TGTGCCACCCCGGACCGTTTTTATAGCAATCAGCCCCAGCATTTT
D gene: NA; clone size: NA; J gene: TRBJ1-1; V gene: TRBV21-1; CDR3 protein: CASSKGWRQGGTEAFF; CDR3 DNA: TGTGCCAGCAGCAAGGGTTGGAGACAGGGTGGGACTGAAGCTTTCTTT
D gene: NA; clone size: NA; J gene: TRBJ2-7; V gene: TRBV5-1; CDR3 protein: CASSLVGSASDEQYF; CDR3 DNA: TGCGCCAGCAGCTTGGTTGGGAGCGCGTCAGACGAGCAGTACTTC
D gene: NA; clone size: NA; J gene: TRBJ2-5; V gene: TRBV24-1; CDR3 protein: CATSERGSETQYF; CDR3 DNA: TGTGCCACCAGTGAAAGGGGTTCAGAGACCCAGTACTTC
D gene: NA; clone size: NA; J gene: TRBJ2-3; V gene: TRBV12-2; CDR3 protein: CASRLVAGAWGTQYF; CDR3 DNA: TGTGCAAGTCGCTTAGTAGCGGGGGCTTGGGGTACGCAGTATTTT
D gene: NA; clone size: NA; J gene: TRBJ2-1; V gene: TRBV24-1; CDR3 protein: CATSDLGVGGQFF; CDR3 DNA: TGTGCCACCAGTGATTTGGGTGTGGGCGGGCAGTTCTTC
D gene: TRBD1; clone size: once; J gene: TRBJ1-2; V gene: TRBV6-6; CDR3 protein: CASSPRTGGGFNYGYTF; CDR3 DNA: TGTGCCAGCAGTCCCCGGACAGGGGGTGGATTTAACTATGGCTACACCTTC
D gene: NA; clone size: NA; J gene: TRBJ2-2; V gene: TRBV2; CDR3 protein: CATEAGYAGGELFF; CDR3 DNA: TGTGCCACCGAGGCGGGCTACGCGGGCGGGGAGCTGTTTTTT
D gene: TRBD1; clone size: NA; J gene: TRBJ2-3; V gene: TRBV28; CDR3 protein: CASSLQGATTDTQYF; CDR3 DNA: TGTGCCAGCAGTTTACAGGGGGCAACGACAGATACGCAGTATTTT
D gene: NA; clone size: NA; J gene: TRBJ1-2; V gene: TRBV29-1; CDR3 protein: CSDSRGGRSGYTF; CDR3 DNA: TGCAGCGACTCTCGGGGTGGGAGAAGTGGCTACACCTTC
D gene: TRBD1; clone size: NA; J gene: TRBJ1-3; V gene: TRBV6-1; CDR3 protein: CASSEATGAAGNTIYF; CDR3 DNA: TGTGCCAGCAGTGAAGCAACAGGGGCAGCTGGAAACACCATATATTTT
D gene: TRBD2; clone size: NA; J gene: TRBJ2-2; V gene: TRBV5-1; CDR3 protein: CASSFSGGAPGELFF; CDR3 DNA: TGCGCCAGCAGCTTTAGCGGGGGGGCCCCCGGGGAGCTGTTTTTT
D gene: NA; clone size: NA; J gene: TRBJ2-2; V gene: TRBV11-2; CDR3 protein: CASSLTATGELFF; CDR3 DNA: TGTGCCAGCAGCCTGACAGCTACCGGGGAGCTGTTTTTT
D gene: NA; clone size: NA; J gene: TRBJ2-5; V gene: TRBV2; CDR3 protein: CASSDTGEETQYF; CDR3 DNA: TGTGCCAGCAGTGACACCGGAGAAGAGACCCAGTACTTC
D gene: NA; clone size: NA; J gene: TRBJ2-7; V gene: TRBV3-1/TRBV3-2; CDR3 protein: CASSYDSGTSSYEQYF; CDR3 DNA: TGTGCCAGCAGCTATGATTCCGGGACCAGCTCCTACGAGCAGTACTTC
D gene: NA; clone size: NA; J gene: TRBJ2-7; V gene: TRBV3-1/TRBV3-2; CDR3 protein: CASSQRDGRNEQYF; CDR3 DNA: TGTGCCAGCAGCCAGAGGGACGGACGGAACGAGCAGTACTTC
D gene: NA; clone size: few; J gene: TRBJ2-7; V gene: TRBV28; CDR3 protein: CASSASYEQYF; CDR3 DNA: TGTGCCAGCAGTGCAAGTTACGAGCAGTACTTC
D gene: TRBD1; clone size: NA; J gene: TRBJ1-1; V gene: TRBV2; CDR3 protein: CASSPEGGGYTEAFF; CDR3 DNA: TGTGCCAGCAGTCCTGAGGGAGGGGGCTACACTGAAGCTTTCTTT
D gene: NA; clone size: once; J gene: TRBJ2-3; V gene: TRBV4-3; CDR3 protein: CASSQDLGAGTPDTQYF; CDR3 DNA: TGCGCCAGCAGCCAAGATCTCGGGGCAGGGACCCCAGATACGCAGTATTTT
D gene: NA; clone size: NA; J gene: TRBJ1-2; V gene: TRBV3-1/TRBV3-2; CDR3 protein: CASSQTSSRKSNYGYTF; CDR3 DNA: TGTGCCAGCAGCCAAACGAGCTCGAGGAAAAGTAACTATGGCTACACCTTC
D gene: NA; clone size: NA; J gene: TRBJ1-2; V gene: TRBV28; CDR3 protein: CASSSTGRGGFKGGYTF; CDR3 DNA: TGTGCCAGCAGCTCGACGGGACGGGGCGGATTTAAGGGTGGCTACACCTTC
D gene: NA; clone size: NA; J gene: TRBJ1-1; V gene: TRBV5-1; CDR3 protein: CASMEGLNTEAFF; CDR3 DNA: TGCGCCAGCATGGAGGGCTTGAACACTGAAGCTTTCTTT
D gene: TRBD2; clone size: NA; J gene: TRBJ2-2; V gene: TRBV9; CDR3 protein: CASSVDDSGGTGELFF; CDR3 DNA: TGTGCCAGCAGCGTAGATGATAGCGGGGGCACCGGGGAGCTGTTTTTT
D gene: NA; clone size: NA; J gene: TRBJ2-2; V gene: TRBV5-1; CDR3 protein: CASSRMGHLNTGELFF; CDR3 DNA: TGCGCCAGCAGCCGTATGGGACACCTAAACACCGGGGAGCTGTTTTTT
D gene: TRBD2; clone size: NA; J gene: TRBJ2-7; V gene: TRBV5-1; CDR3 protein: CASSLPPASGSSEQYF; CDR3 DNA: TGCGCCAGCAGCTTGCCGCCGGCTAGCGGGAGCAGCGAGCAGTACTTC
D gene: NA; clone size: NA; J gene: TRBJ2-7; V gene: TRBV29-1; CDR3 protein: CSVEELDDREQYF; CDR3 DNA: TGCAGCGTTGAAGAATTGGACGACAGGGAGCAGTACTTC
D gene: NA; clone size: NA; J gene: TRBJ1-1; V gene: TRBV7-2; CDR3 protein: CASSLGHKNTEAFF; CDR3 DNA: TGTGCCAGCAGCTTGGGACACAAGAACACTGAAGCTTTCTTT
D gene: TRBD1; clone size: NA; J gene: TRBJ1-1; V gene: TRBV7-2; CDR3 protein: CASSSGTGLKAFF; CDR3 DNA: TGTGCCAGCAGCTCGGGGACAGGGCTCAAAGCTTTCTTT
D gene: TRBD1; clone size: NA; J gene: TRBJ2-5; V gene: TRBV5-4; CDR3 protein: CASSPGQGAHRQETQYF; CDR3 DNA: TGTGCCAGCAGCCCTGGACAGGGGGCGCATCGACAAGAGACCCAGTACTTC
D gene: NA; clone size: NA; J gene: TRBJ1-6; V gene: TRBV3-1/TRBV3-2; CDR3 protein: CASSQGWSRGNSPLHF; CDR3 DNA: TGTGCCAGCAGCCAAGGTTGGAGTAGGGGAAATTCACCCCTCCACTTT
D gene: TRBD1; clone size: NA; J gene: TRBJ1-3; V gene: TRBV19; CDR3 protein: CASREDRSGNTIYF; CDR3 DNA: TGTGCCAGTAGAGAGGACAGGTCCGGAAACACCATATATTTT
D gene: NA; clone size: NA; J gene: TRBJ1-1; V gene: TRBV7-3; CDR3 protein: CASSSQGSTEAFF; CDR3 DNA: TGTGCCAGCAGCTCCCAGGGTTCCACTGAAGCTTTCTTT
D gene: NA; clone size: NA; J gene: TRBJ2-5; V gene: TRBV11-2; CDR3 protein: CASMFRETQYF; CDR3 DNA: TGTGCCAGCATGTTTCGGGAGACCCAGTACTTC
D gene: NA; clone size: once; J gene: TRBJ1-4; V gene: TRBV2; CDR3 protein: CASCVGDGEKLFF; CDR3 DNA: TGTGCCAGCTGCGTCGGGGATGGGGAAAAACTGTTTTTT
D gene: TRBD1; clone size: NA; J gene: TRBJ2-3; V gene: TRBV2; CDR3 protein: CASTRNGDRLDTQYF; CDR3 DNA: TGTGCCAGCACTCGAAACGGGGACAGGCTCGATACGCAGTATTTT
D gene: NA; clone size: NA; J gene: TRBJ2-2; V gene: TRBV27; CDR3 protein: CASSRDSRGGWELFF; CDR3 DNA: TGTGCCAGCAGCCGAGACAGTAGAGGTGGCTGGGAGCTGTTTTTT
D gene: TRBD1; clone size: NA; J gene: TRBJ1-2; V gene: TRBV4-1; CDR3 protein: CASSQAGGYGYTF; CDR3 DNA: TGCGCCAGCAGCCAAGCAGGGGGCTATGGCTACACCTTC
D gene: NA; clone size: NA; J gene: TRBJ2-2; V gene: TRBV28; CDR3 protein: CASRSRVLGELFF; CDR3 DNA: TGTGCCAGCAGGTCCAGGGTTCTCGGGGAGCTGTTTTTT
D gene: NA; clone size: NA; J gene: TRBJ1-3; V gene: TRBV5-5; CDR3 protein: CASSLVTGGNTIYF; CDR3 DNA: TGTGCCAGCAGCTTGGTAACAGGGGGAAACACCATATATTTT
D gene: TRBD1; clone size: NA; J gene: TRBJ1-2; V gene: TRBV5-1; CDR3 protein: CASSLVTGGNYGYTF; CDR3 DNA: TGCGCCAGCAGCTTGGTGACAGGGGGAAACTATGGCTACACCTTC